The 28 T cell receptor beta chains below were found in one sample sequenced in a study of cytomegalovirus exposure and HLA in healthy donors. This PCR relied on a set of 60 Vbeta primers and 13 Jbeta primers. Method: immunoSEQ multiplex PCR; TCRdb's copy keeps in-frame clones and lacks some. The table has about 130,000 clones, 75% to 90% seen once; the top ten hold 1.5%. The sequencing input was PBMCs. The receptors come from a man aged 35 to 55 in good health and CMV-seronegative.

The CDR3 loop is CASSIVKTGTSGSYTQYF. CDR3 in DNA: TGTGCCAGCAGCATAGTCAAGACCGGGACTAGCGGGAGTTATACGCAGTATTTT. The chain links TRBV7-2 to TRBJ2-3; TRBD2 aligns across 14 bases. CDR3 length: 18 amino acids. The trim removed 5 bases at V and 7 bases at J, leaving 14 bases unmatched. CDR1 and CDR2 (germline): SGHTA, FQGNSA.

For this clone: The junction differs from germline at one of its ends, possibly a read error. The CDR3: CSSSLEAGLYGYTF. DNA for the CDR3: TGTTCCAGCAGCTTAGAGGCCGGACTATATGGCTACACCTTC. This rearrangement joins TRBV7-9 to TRBJ1-2; D is uncertain. CDR1 SEHNR and CDR2 FQNEAQ come from the germline V gene (reference sequence). The CDR3 contains 14 residues.

The rearrangement joins TRBV2 to TRBJ1-6, with TRBD1 identical over 9 bases. CDR1 is SNHLY and CDR2 is FYNNEI in the germline V gene. V was pared by 5 bases and J by 10 bases, with 6 bases of the junction left unmatched. The CDR3 loop spans 14 amino acids. In DNA, the CDR3 is TGTGCCAGCAGTCGACAGGGGGTCGGGTCACCCCTCCACTTT. This codes for CASSRQGVGSPLHF.

This clone appeared a single time. The chain joins TRBV4-1 to TRBJ2-5; possible D gene TRBD2, 6 bases. In germline, CDR1 is MGHRA, CDR2 YSYEKL. The CDR3 loop spans 14 amino acids. Trimming removed 1 base at V and 5 bases at J, with 11 bases between. The CDR3 sequence: CASSQVAGMETQYF. CDR3 DNA: TGCGCCAGCAGCCAAGTTGCGGGGATGGAGACCCAGTACTTC.

J is TRBJ1-5 and V is TRBV29-1; 7 nucleotides match TRBD1. The CDR3 sequence is 13 residues long. V shed 6 bases, J shed 4 bases, and the junction held 6 bases outside the gene matches. Germline V gives CDR1 SQVTM, CDR2 ANQGSEA. CDR3 bases: TGCAGCGTGTCCGGGACAGAGAATCAGCCCCAGCATTTT. Translation: CSVSGTENQPQHF.

The V call is TRBV2, the J call TRBJ1-1; a possible D gene is TRBD1 (6 bases). The CDR3 contains 15 residues. Germline CDR1 and CDR2: SNHLY and FYNNEI. Trimming took 10 bases from V and 4 from J, leaving 22 bases between them. This chain's CDR3 is CATYTGTRSGTEAFF. DNA for the CDR3: TGTGCCACCTACACCGGGACAAGATCGGGCACTGAAGCTTTCTTT.

This clone has just a few counts. The chain has TRBV19 and TRBJ1-5; 8 bases line up with TRBD1. The length of the CDR3 is 17 residues. J was trimmed by 0 bases and V by 2 bases; bases with no gene match: 6. CDR1 and CDR2 (germline): LNHDA, SQIVND (reference sequence). The DNA of the CDR3 is TGTGCCAGTAGTATACAGGGGGCGGTTAGTAGCAATCAGCCCCAGCATTTT. It encodes CASSIQGAVSSNQPQHF.

The chain joins TRBV19 to TRBJ1-5, with TRBD1 as a possible D gene (5 bases). CDR3 length equals 15 residues. The V and J ends lost 7 bases and 2 bases respectively, with 15 bases between them. Germline V lookup: CDR1 LNHDA, CDR2 SQIVND (reference sequence). This CDR3 reads CASTLQGWGNQPQHF. Written as DNA, the CDR3 is TGTGCCAGTACCCTTCAGGGTTGGGGCAATCAGCCCCAGCATTTT.

Of note for this clone: Within the sample, other DNA sequences also encode this same CDR3. This chain links TRBV4-3 with TRBJ1-5; D unresolved. The CDR3 extends over 13 amino acids. Germline lookup yields CDR1 LGHNA and CDR2 YSLEER. The germline V and J ends were trimmed by 0 bases and 6 bases, with 6 bases remaining between them. The CDR3 DNA reads TGCGCCAGCAGCCAAGACAGAGGTCAGCCCCAGCATTTT. This codes for CASSQDRGQPQHF.

The chain is built from TRBV28 and TRBJ2-7; 9 bases align to TRBD1. V was pared by 6 bases and J by 6 bases, with 9 bases of the junction left unmatched. The germline V gene has CDR1 MDHEN and CDR2 SYDVKM. There are 14 residues in the CDR3. CDR3 protein: CASRYPGQGGEQYF. The DNA of the CDR3 is TGTGCCAGCAGGTACCCGGGACAGGGTGGCGAGCAGTACTTC.

The gene calls are TRBV15 and TRBJ2-2; 8 positions match TRBD1. V lost 2 bases, J lost 6 bases, and 11 bases stayed unmatched. The germline V gene has CDR1 LNHNV and CDR2 YYDKDF (reference sequence). The CDR3 has 17 residues. CDR3 nucleotide sequence: TGTGCCACCAGCAGACGACAGGGGATTCCCACCGCCGGGGAGCTGTTTTTT. Amino acids: CATSRRQGIPTAGELFF.

The V gene is TRBV19, the J gene TRBJ2-2; D unclear. The germline V gene has CDR1 LNHDA and CDR2 SQIVND (reference sequence). V lost 6 bases, J lost 5 bases, and 16 bases lay in between. CDR3 length equals 15 residues. The CDR3 protein is CASRKTGYMTGELFF. CDR3 bases: TGTGCCAGTAGGAAAACCGGGTATATGACCGGGGAGCTGTTTTTT.

The V and J genes are TRBV7-3 and TRBJ1-3; no firm D call. The CDR3 runs 14 residues. V was trimmed by 0 bases and J by 5 bases, leaving 8 bases between them. The germline gives CDR1 SGHTA, CDR2 FQGTGA. CDR3 DNA: TGTGCCAGCAGCTTAACCCTCAGGAGAAACACCATATATTTT. Protein product: CASSLTLRRNTIYF.

The genes are TRBV10-3 and TRBJ2-7, with D hard to call. CDR1 and CDR2 from the germline V gene are ENHRY and SYGVKD. This CDR3 has 12 residues. Trimming left V 6 bases short and J 3 bases short, with 9 bases between. DNA for the CDR3: TGTGCCATCAGAGACCCAGGCTACGAGCAGTACTTC. Residues: CAIRDPGYEQYF.

The J gene is TRBJ1-2, the V gene TRBV5-4; D uncertain. The V gene lost 0 bases and the J gene lost 8 bases, with 14 bases spanning the gap. Germline V gene sequence: CDR1 SGHNT, CDR2 YYREEE (reference sequence). The CDR3 runs to 14 residues. The CDR3 DNA reads as TGTGCCAGCAGCTTGGTACTCTCAGGAGGGGGCTACACCTTC. This gives the protein CASSLVLSGGGYTF.

The sample holds a few counts of this clone. CDR3 DNA: TGTGCCAGTAGTATAAGGACAGGGGTAGGGCAGCCCCAGCATTTT. The encoded protein is CASSIRTGVGQPQHF. The V gene is TRBV19, the J gene TRBJ1-5; 9 bases map to TRBD1. The CDR3 is 15 amino acids. In germline, CDR1 is LNHDA, CDR2 SQIVND (reference sequence). Unmatched junction bases numbered 6, after V lost 2 bases and J lost 7 bases.

This chain joins TRBV19 and TRBJ1-1; D is unresolved. The CDR3 totals 13 residues. The germline CDR1 and CDR2 sequences are LNHDA and SQIVND (reference sequence). V lost 9 bases and J 1 base, leaving 12 bases between the germline ends. Here the CDR3 reads CASRTQRNTEAFF. The CDR3 nucleotides read TGTGCCAGCCGTACACAGAGGAACACTGAAGCTTTCTTT.

This rearrangement joins TRBV19 to TRBJ2-7; possible D gene TRBD2, 6 bases. This CDR3 is 14 amino acids long. V was pared by 4 bases and J by 4 bases, with 14 bases between. CDR1 and CDR2 (germline): LNHDA, SQIVND (reference sequence). The CDR3: CASSSPGDRYEQYF. CDR3 in DNA: TGTGCCAGTAGTAGTCCGGGGGACCGATACGAGCAGTACTTC.

The chain recombines TRBV19 with TRBJ2-7; possibly TRBD2 for D (5 bases). Trimming removed 0 bases at V and 7 bases at J, with 16 bases between. In germline, CDR1 is LNHDA, CDR2 SQIVND (reference sequence). The CDR3 totals 15 residues. The CDR3 nucleotides read TGTGCCAGTAGTATAGATTTGTCCCGAACGGGGGAGCAGTACTTC. It encodes CASSIDLSRTGEQYF. The full variable domain, with the rest looked up from reference TRBV19 and TRBJ2-7, is DGGITQSPKYLFRKEGQNVTLSCEQNLNHDAMYWYRQDPGQGLRLIYYSQIVNDFQKGDIAEGYSVSREKKESFPLTVTSAQKNPTAFYLCASSIDLSRTGEQYFGPGTRLTVT.

This chain joins TRBV19 and TRBJ1-2; 7 positions match TRBD1. The V segment lost 5 bases and the J segment 3 bases; nucleotides outside the gene matches: 9. CDR3 length equals 15 residues. Germline CDR1 reads LNHDA; CDR2 reads SQIVND (reference sequence). The CDR3 DNA follows: TGTGCCAGTAGTGCGACAGGAGGGGGCTACTATGGCTACACCTTC. Its protein product is CASSATGGGYYGYTF.

This clone was seen a few times. This chain uses TRBV15 with TRBJ2-7, with TRBD1 matching 9 bases. From germline, CDR1 is LNHNV and CDR2 YYDKDF (reference sequence). The CDR3 length is 16 residues. J lost 1 base, V lost 3 bases, and 7 bases had no gene match. The CDR3, as DNA: TGTGCCACCAGCAGGGGACGTGGGACAGGGTCCTACGAGCAGTACTTC. Translation: CATSRGRGTGSYEQYF.

The rearrangement uses TRBV28 and TRBJ1-5; 8 nucleotides match TRBD1. Trimming took 4 bases from V and 7 from J; bases not matched to a gene: 3. Germline V CDR1 and CDR2: MDHEN, SYDVKM. The CDR3 is 13 amino acids. CDR3 DNA: TGTGCCAGCAGTTACAGGGGGATGCAGCCCCAGCATTTT. It yields the protein CASSYRGMQPQHF.

The chain has TRBV11-3 and TRBJ2-1; D not resolved. Per germline, CDR1 SGHNT and CDR2 YENEEA. The CDR3 contains 16 residues. Trimming stripped 4 bases from V and 0 bases from J, with 13 bases between. The CDR3 loop is CASSSSLSPSYNEQFF. The DNA for the CDR3 is TGTGCCAGCAGCTCGTCTCTCTCCCCCTCCTACAATGAGCAGTTCTTC. Full variable domain (missing parts from reference TRBV11-3 and TRBJ2-1): EAGVVQSPRYKIIEKKQPVAFWCNPISGHNTLYWYLQNLGQGPELLIRYENEEAVDDSQLPKDRFSAERLKGVDSTLKIQPAELGDSAVYLCASSSSLSPSYNEQFFGPGTRLTVL.

The genes are TRBV2 and TRBJ2-7; D is unclear. Germline CDR1 is SNHLY and CDR2 is FYNNEI. There are 12 residues in the CDR3. V was cut by 7 bases and J by 4 bases, with 11 bases left in between. This CDR3 reads CASISDGYEQYF. In nucleotides, the CDR3 is TGTGCCAGCATTTCAGACGGGTACGAGCAGTACTTC.

The rearrangement uses TRBV7-2 and TRBJ2-3, with TRBD2 identical over 9 bases. The ends lost 2 bases at V and 4 bases at J; junction bases unmatched: 4. CDR3 length: 15 amino acids. Germline values: CDR1 SGHTA, CDR2 FQGNSA. Here the CDR3 reads CASSLIAGDADTQYF. The CDR3, as DNA: TGTGCCAGCAGCTTAATAGCGGGAGACGCAGATACGCAGTATTTT.

This chain uses TRBV19 with TRBJ1-1, with D perhaps TRBD1 (5 bases). The CDR3 spans 13 residues. Germline assignment: CDR1 LNHDA and CDR2 SQIVND (reference sequence). V lost 8 bases and J 4 bases, leaving 14 bases between the germline ends. CDR3 sequence reads: CASLVEGITEAFF. The CDR3 coding sequence is TGTGCCAGTCTGGTGGAGGGGATCACTGAAGCTTTCTTT. The whole variable domain, filled in from reference TRBV19 and TRBJ1-1, reads DGGITQSPKYLFRKEGQNVTLSCEQNLNHDAMYWYRQDPGQGLRLIYYSQIVNDFQKGDIAEGYSVSREKKESFPLTVTSAQKNPTAFYLCASLVEGITEAFFGQGTRLTVV.

The J gene is TRBJ1-1, the V gene TRBV19; 8 bases match TRBD1. The germline gives CDR1 LNHDA, CDR2 SQIVND (reference sequence). The CDR3 contains 16 residues. The ends lost 4 bases at V and 0 bases at J; junction bases unmatched: 7. DNA for the CDR3: TGTGCCAGTAGTACTGAGGGACAGGCATTGAACACTGAAGCTTTCTTT. Its protein is CASSTEGQALNTEAFF.

This clone is a singleton in its sample. The chain carries TRBV7-9 and TRBJ2-3; 8 bases are a match to TRBD1. This CDR3 contains 17 residues. Germline V gene sequence: CDR1 SEHNR, CDR2 FQNEAQ (reference sequence). The J segment lost 3 bases and the V segment lost 2 bases, leaving 10 bases of the junction unmatched. The CDR3 bases are TGTGCCAGCAGCTTATTCGGCAGGGGGCTCGGGACAGATACGCAGTATTTT. Residues: CASSLFGRGLGTDTQYF.